The T cell receptor (beta chain) under discussion was sequenced for a study of immune evolution from preneoplasia to lung adenocarcinoma. General study results and limits: Later-stage lesions seemingly showed higher T cell density and diversity than normal lung. Normal lung had the highest top T cell clone frequencies.

This CDR3 region has 11 residues. Trimming cost V 10 bases and J 7 bases, with 13 bases left between them. CDR1 MDHEN and CDR2 SYDVKM come from the germline V gene. H&E slides confirmed each diagnosis, reviewed by two pathologists independently. Macro-dissection enriched premalignant or tumor cells before nucleic acid extraction. Profiling relied on immunoSEQ multiplex PCR, and the TCRdb table lists in-frame clones only, not all of them. The table lists around 6,800 clones, approximately 73% of them singletons. Concerning this clone itself: The antigen remains undetermined.

This chain connects TRBV28 to TRBJ1-2, with D hard to call. The TCR sequence derives from a donor older than 65 with lung adenocarcinoma. Some clones in this sample may be carry-over from other donors' samples. The sequenced material came from FFPE atypical adenomatous hyperplasia tissue from the lung. Documented subset: atypical adenomatous hyperplasia (AAH), lung preneoplasia. In DNA form, the CDR3 reads TGTGCCACCCACCTACGGAGTGGCTACACCTTC. Protein sequence: CATHLRSGYTF.